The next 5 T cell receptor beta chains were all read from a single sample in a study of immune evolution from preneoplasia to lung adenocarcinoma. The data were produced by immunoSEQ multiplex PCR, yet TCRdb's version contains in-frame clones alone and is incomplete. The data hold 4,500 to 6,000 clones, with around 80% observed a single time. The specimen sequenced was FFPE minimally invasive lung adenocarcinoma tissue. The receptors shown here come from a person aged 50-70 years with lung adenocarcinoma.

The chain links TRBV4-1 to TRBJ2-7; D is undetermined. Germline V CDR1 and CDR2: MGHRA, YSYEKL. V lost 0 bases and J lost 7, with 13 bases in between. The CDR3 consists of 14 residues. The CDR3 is CASSQDPQAREQYF. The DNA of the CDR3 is TGCGCCAGCAGCCAAGATCCCCAAGCGCGTGAGCAGTACTTC.

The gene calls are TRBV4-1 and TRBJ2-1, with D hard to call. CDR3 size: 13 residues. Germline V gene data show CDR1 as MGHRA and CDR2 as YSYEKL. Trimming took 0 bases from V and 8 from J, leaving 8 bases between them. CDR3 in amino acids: CASSQERADEQFF. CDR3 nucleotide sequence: TGCGCCAGCAGCCAAGAACGTGCCGATGAGCAGTTCTTC.

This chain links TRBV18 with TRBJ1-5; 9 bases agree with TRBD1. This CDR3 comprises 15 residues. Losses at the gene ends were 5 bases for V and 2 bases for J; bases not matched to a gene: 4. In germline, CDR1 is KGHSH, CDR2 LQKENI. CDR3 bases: TGTGCCAGCTCAGGGACAGGGTCGGGCAATCAGCCCCAGCATTTT. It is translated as CASSGTGSGNQPQHF.

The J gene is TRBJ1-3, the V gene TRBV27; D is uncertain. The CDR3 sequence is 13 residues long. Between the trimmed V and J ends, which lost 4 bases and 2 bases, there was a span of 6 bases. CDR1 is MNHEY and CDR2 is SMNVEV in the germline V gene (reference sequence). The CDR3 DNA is TGTGCCAGCAGTTCGGGCGCTGGAAACACCATATATTTT. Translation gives CASSSGAGNTIYF.

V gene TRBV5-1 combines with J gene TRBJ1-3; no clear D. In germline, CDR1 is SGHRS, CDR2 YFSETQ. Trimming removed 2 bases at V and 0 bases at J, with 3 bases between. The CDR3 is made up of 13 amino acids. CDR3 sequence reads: CASSLDSGNTIYF. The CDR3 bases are TGCGCCAGCAGCTTAGACTCTGGAAACACCATATATTTT.